What follows are 14 T cell receptor beta chains derived from one specimen sequenced in a study of blood T cell repertoires in COVID-19. Clones were sequenced by immunoSEQ multiplex PCR, and TCRdb holds only the in-frame ones, with some missing. The repertoire has about 79,000 clones, approximately 90% of them found once; the top ten carry approximately 15%. The sequencing sample was made of peripheral blood. The receptors shown here come from a man between 65 and 85 years old with active or convalescent COVID-19.

This chain uses TRBV9 with TRBJ2-1, with TRBD1 matching 10 bases. The CDR3 runs 15 residues. V shed 3 bases and J 3 bases; nucleotides not matched to a gene: 3. Looked up from germline, CDR1 is SGDLS and CDR2 is YYNGEE. In DNA, the CDR3 is TGTGCCAGCAGCGCCGGACAGGGGGTCTACAATGAGCAGTTCTTC. Amino acid sequence: CASSAGQGVYNEQFF.

The chain uses TRBV5-1 and TRBJ1-5, with 8 bases aligning to TRBD1. Unmatched junction bases numbered 5, after V lost 4 bases and J lost 5 bases. Germline lookup yields CDR1 SGHRS and CDR2 YFSETQ. This CDR3 contains 14 residues. The DNA for the CDR3 is TGCGCCAGCAGCCCGACAGGGGAAGATCAGCCCCAGCATTTT. Protein product: CASSPTGEDQPQHF.

The chain uses TRBV15 and TRBJ1-1; 7 positions agree with TRBD1. The CDR3 covers 16 residues. J gave up 4 bases and V 4 bases, and 12 bases lay outside the gene matches. Germline CDR1 reads LNHNV; CDR2 reads YYDKDF (reference sequence). The CDR3 sequence: CATSKGWTTGVTEAFF. For the CDR3, the DNA is TGTGCCACCAGCAAGGGTTGGACTACAGGGGTCACTGAAGCTTTCTTT.

The CDR3 sequence: CAGGRNEKLFF. CDR3 DNA: TGTGCCGGGGGCCGTAATGAAAAACTGTTTTTT. The rearrangement uses TRBV2 and TRBJ1-4; TRBD1 is a possible D gene (6 bases). CDR3 size: 11 residues. The V gene lost 11 bases and the J gene lost 4 bases, with 8 bases spanning the gap. The germline V gene encodes CDR1 SNHLY and CDR2 FYNNEI. Using reference TRBV2 and TRBJ1-4 for the parts outside the CDR3, the full variable domain is EPEVTQTPSHQVTQMGQEVILRCVPISNHLYFYWYRQILGQKVEFLVSFYNNEISEKSEIFDDQFSVERPDGSNFTLKIRSTKLEDSAMYFCAGGRNEKLFFGSGTQLSVL.

In this sample, this clone turned up once. The rearrangement links TRBV29-1 to TRBJ2-5; D is perhaps TRBD1 (5 bases). In germline, CDR1 is SQVTM, CDR2 ANQGSEA. V was shortened by 4 bases and J by 5 bases, with 14 bases between the two germline ends. This CDR3 is 13 amino acids long. The CDR3 DNA is TGCAGCGTTGGTAGGGGTTCTTGGGAGACCCAGTACTTC. It is translated as CSVGRGSWETQYF.

The CDR3 DNA reads as TGTGCCAGCGCTTCCGGGGGCAATCAGCCCCAGCATTTT. Protein sequence: CASASGGNQPQHF. This chain joins TRBV6-5 and TRBJ1-5; D gene uncertain. The CDR3 consists of 13 residues. V lost 8 bases to trimming and J lost 2 bases, with 10 bases between them. Germline V gene sequence: CDR1 MNHEY, CDR2 SVGAGI.

This clone was seen a single time. The chain uses TRBV30 and TRBJ2-7, with TRBD2 as a possible D gene (6 bases). The CDR3 has 15 amino acids. The germline V gene encodes CDR1 GTSNPN and CDR2 SVGIG (reference sequence). Trimming left V 3 bases short and J 3 bases short, with 18 bases between. CDR3 in amino acids: CAWRGGSSGIYEQYF. The CDR3 DNA is TGTGCCTGGAGGGGTGGGAGTAGCGGAATCTACGAGCAGTACTTC.

The chain has TRBV30 and TRBJ2-5, with D perhaps matching TRBD2 (5 bases). V lost 2 bases, J lost 5 bases, and 15 bases lay in between. There are 14 residues in the CDR3. Germline V CDR1 and CDR2: GTSNPN, SVGIG (reference sequence). CDR3 sequence reads: CAWSPGGPGETQYF. For the CDR3, the DNA is TGTGCCTGGAGTCCGGGCGGGCCCGGGGAGACCCAGTACTTC.

This sequence joins TRBV6-4 and TRBJ1-5, with unresolved D. V was trimmed by 5 bases and J by 5 bases, leaving 10 bases between them. The CDR3 spans 13 residues. Germline assignment: CDR1 MRHNA and CDR2 SNTAGT. In DNA form, the CDR3 reads TGTGCCAGCAGTCAAGAACACGATCAGCCCCAGCATTTT. It encodes CASSQEHDQPQHF.

In its sample, this clone was seen a few times. V and J are TRBV5-1 and TRBJ2-1; 11 nucleotides agree with TRBD1. The V gene end was trimmed by 3 bases and the J gene end by 6 bases; junction bases not matched to a gene: 2. In germline, CDR1 is SGHRS, CDR2 YFSETQ. The CDR3 has 14 amino acids. The CDR3 sequence is CASSSGTGGNEQFF. CDR3 bases: TGCGCCAGCAGCTCCGGGACAGGGGGCAATGAGCAGTTCTTC.

CDR3 amino acids: CASSQGLARNNEQFF. DNA for the CDR3: TGTGCCAGCAGCCAAGGACTAGCACGCAACAATGAGCAGTTCTTC. V and J are TRBV4-2 and TRBJ2-1; 7 nucleotides agree with TRBD2. The CDR3 totals 15 residues. V lost 1 base, J lost 5 bases, and 5 bases stayed unmatched. CDR1 LGHNA and CDR2 YNFKEQ come from the germline V gene.

J is TRBJ2-7 and V is TRBV5-1, with D tentatively TRBD2 (5 bases). Germline V CDR1 and CDR2: SGHRS, YFSETQ. The CDR3 is 16 amino acids. Trimming removed 3 bases at V and 0 bases at J, with 16 bases between. The CDR3 region is CASSSQGLYSSYEQYF. The CDR3 DNA is TGCGCCAGCAGCTCTCAAGGACTGTACAGCTCCTACGAGCAGTACTTC.

This sequence joins TRBV5-5 and TRBJ2-2; 7 bases are a match to TRBD2. Losses at the gene ends were 0 bases for V and 6 bases for J; bases not matched to a gene: 8. This CDR3 region has 16 residues. Germline V gives CDR1 SGHKS, CDR2 YYEKEE (reference sequence). CDR3: CASSLEAGRGAGELFF. The CDR3 DNA reads TGTGCCAGCAGCTTGGAAGCGGGGAGAGGAGCCGGGGAGCTGTTTTTT.

The gene calls are TRBV4-1 and TRBJ2-6, with 7 bases fitting TRBD1. The CDR3 is 19 amino acids. The junction had 9 bases not matched to a gene; V was cut back by 1 base and J by 0 bases. Looked up from germline, CDR1 is MGHRA and CDR2 is YSYEKL. CDR3 protein: CASSQGRTGVDSGANVLTF. Written as DNA, the CDR3 is TGCGCCAGCAGCCAAGGGAGGACAGGCGTTGACTCTGGGGCCAACGTCCTGACTTTC.